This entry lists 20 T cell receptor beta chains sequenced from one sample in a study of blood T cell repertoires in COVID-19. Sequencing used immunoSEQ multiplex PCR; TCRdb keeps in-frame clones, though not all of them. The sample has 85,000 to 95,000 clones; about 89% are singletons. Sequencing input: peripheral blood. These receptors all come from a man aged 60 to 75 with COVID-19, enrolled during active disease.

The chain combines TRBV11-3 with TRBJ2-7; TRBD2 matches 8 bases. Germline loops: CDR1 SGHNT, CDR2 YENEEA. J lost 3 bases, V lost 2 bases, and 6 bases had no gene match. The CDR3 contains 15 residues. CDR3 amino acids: CASSLLTSEIYEQYF. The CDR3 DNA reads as TGTGCCAGCAGCTTATTGACTAGCGAGATCTACGAGCAGTACTTC. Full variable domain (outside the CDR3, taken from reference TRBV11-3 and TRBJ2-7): EAGVVQSPRYKIIEKKQPVAFWCNPISGHNTLYWYLQNLGQGPELLIRYENEEAVDDSQLPKDRFSAERLKGVDSTLKIQPAELGDSAVYLCASSLLTSEIYEQYFGPGTRLTVT.

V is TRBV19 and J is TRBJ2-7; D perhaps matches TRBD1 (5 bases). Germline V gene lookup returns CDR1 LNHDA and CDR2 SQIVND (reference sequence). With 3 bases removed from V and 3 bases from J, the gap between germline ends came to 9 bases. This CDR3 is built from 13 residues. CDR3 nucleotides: TGTGCCAGTAGTATGGGCAGGGACTACGAGCAGTACTTC. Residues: CASSMGRDYEQYF.

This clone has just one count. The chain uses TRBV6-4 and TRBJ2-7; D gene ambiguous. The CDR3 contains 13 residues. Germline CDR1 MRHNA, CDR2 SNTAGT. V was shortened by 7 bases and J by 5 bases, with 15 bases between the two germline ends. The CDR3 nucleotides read TGTGCCAGCACCCAGCCTGGGCCCCACGAGCAGTACTTC. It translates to CASTQPGPHEQYF.

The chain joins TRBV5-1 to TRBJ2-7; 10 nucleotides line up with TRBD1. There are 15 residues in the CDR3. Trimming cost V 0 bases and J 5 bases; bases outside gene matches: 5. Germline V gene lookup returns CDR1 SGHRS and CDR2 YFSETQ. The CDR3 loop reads CASSLATGGSHEQYF. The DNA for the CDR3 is TGCGCCAGCAGCTTGGCGACAGGGGGCAGCCACGAGCAGTACTTC.

CDR3 in DNA: TGTGCCAGCAGCTTGGGGGACAGACAAGAGACCCAGTACTTC. Its translation: CASSLGDRQETQYF. This chain joins TRBV5-4 and TRBJ2-5, with 7 bases fitting TRBD1. This CDR3 has 14 residues. Losses at the gene ends were 0 bases for V and 2 bases for J; bases not matched to a gene: 1. Per germline, CDR1 SGHNT and CDR2 YYREEE (reference sequence).

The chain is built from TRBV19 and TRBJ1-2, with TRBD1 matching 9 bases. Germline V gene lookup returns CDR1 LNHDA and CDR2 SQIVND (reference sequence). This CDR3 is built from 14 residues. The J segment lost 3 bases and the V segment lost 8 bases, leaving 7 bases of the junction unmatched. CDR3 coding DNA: TGTGCCAGTTTTAACAGGGGGCTTGACTATGGCTACACCTTC. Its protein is CASFNRGLDYGYTF.

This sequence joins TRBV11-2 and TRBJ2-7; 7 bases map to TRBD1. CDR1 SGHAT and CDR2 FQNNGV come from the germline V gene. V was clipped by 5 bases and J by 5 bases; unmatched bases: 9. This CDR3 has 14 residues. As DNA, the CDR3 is TGTGCCAGCAGCGTCGGGACAGCGAGCCACGAGCAGTACTTC. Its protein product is CASSVGTASHEQYF.

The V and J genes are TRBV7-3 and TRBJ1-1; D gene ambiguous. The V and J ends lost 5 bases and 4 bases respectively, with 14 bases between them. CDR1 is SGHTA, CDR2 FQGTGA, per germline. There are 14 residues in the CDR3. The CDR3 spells CASSRGFGSTEAFF. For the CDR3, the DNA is TGTGCCAGCAGCCGAGGGTTCGGGAGCACTGAAGCTTTCTTT.

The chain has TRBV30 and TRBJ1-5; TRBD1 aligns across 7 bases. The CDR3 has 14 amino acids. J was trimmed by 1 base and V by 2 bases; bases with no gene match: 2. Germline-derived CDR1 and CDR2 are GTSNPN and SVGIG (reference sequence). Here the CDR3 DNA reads TGTGCCTGGAGTAGGGGACAGAGCAATCAGCCCCAGCATTTT. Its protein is CAWSRGQSNQPQHF.

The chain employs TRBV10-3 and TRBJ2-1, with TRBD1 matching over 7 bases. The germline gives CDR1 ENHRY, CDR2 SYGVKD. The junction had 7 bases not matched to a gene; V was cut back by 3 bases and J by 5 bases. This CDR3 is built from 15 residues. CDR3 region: CAISDRDRLNNEQFF. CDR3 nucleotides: TGTGCCATCAGTGATCGGGACAGACTAAACAATGAGCAGTTCTTC.

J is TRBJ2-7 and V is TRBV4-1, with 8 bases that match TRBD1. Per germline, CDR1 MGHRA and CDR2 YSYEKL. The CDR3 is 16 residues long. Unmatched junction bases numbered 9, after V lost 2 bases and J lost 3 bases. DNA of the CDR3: TGCGCCAGCAGCCAATTCTCCCAGGGGGCTGGCTACGAGCAGTACTTC. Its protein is CASSQFSQGAGYEQYF.

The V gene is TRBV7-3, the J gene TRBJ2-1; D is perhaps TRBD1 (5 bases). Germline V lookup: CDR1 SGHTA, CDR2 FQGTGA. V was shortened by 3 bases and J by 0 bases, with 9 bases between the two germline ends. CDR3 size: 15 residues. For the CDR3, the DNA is TGTGCCAGCAGCTTCCCGGACAACTCCTACAATGAGCAGTTCTTC. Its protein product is CASSFPDNSYNEQFF.

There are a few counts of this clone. This chain's CDR3 is CASSPGFSKHYEQYF. The CDR3, as DNA: TGTGCCAGCAGCCCGGGTTTCTCTAAACACTACGAGCAGTACTTC. The V gene is TRBV7-2, the J gene TRBJ2-7; unclear D gene. The CDR3 sequence is 15 residues long. Trimming took off 5 bases at V and 3 bases at J, with 17 bases between the two ends. Germline CDR1 reads SGHTA; CDR2 reads FQGNSA.

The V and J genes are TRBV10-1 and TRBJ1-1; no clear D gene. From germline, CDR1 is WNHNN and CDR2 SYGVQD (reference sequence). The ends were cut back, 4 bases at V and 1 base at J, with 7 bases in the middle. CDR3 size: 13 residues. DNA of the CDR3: TGCGCCAGCAGTGTCGAAGCGAACACTGAAGCTTTCTTT. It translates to CASSVEANTEAFF.

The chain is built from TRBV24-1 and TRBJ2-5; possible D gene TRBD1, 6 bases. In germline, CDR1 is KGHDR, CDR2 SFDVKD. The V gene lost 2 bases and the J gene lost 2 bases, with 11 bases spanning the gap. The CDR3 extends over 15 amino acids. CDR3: CATSDSRTDQETQYF. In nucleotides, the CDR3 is TGTGCCACCAGTGATTCAAGGACAGATCAAGAGACCCAGTACTTC.

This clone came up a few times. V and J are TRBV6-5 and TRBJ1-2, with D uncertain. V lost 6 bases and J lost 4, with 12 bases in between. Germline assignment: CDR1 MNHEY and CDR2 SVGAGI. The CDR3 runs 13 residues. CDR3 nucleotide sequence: TGTGCCAGCAGCCCACAGTACCCCTATGGCTACACCTTC. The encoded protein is CASSPQYPYGYTF.

The CDR3 DNA follows: TGTGCCAGCAGCGTCGCCGAGGGGGTTGCCTCAACTCCTGAAGCTTTCTTT. Translation: CASSVAEGVASTPEAFF. The genes are TRBV9 and TRBJ1-1; maybe TRBD1 (6 bases). CDR1 and CDR2 from the germline V gene are SGDLS and YYNGEE. CDR3 length: 17 amino acids. Trimming pared 2 bases from V and 6 bases from J, leaving 23 bases between.

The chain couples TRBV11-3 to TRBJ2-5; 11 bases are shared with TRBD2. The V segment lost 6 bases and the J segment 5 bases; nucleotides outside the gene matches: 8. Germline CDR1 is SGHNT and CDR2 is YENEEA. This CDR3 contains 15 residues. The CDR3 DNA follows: TGTGCCAGCAGGGACATAGCGGGAGGGAGTGAGACCCAGTACTTC. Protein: CASRDIAGGSETQYF.

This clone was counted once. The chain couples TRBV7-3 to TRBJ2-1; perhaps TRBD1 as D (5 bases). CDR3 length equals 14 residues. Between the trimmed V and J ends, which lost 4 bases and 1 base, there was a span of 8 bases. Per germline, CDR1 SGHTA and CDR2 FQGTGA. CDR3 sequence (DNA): TGTGCCAGCAGCTCACAGGAGTCCTACAATGAGCAGTTCTTC. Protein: CASSSQESYNEQFF.

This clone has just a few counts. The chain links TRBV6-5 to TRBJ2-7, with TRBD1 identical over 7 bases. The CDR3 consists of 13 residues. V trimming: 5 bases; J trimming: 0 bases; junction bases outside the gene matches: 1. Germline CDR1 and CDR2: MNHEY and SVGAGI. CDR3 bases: TGTGCCAGCAGTCGACAGGGCTCCTACGAGCAGTACTTC. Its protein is CASSRQGSYEQYF.